This passage covers 26 T cell receptor beta chains from one sample sequenced in a study of shared clonotypes between healthy human individuals. The data were produced by immunoSEQ multiplex PCR, yet TCRdb's version contains in-frame clones alone and is incomplete. This table has millions of clones, roughly 95% appearing once. The sample taken for sequencing was naive CD4+ T cells sorted from blood. Subset specified: CD45RA+ positively selected. Source of these receptors: a young man in good health.

The genes are TRBV2 and TRBJ2-1, with 8 bases identical to TRBD1. CDR1 SNHLY and CDR2 FYNNEI come from the germline V gene. This CDR3 has 15 amino acids. V shed 8 bases, J shed 2 bases, and the junction held 8 bases outside the gene matches. The CDR3 DNA is TGTGCCAGCTTAAACAGGGGGAATGCCTACAATGAGCAGTTCTTC. This codes for CASLNRGNAYNEQFF.

The chain combines TRBV28 with TRBJ2-7; TRBD1 matches at 8 bases. The CDR3 contains 15 residues. Germline-derived CDR1 and CDR2 are MDHEN and SYDVKM. With 7 bases clipped from V and 4 bases from J, the junction kept 12 bases outside the gene matches. The CDR3, as DNA: TGTGCCAGCATCGGGACAGGTAGGACCGGGTACGAGCAGTACTTC. Amino acid sequence: CASIGTGRTGYEQYF.

This sequence joins TRBV7-9 and TRBJ1-3, with D unclear. Germline loops: CDR1 SEHNR, CDR2 FQNEAQ (reference sequence). Trimming stripped 5 bases from V and 2 bases from J, with 7 bases between. The CDR3 is made up of 13 amino acids. CDR3 DNA sequence: TGTGCCAGCAGCGATTCCACTGGAAACACCATATATTTT. It translates to CASSDSTGNTIYF. The whole variable domain, filled in from reference TRBV7-9 and TRBJ1-3, reads DTGVSQNPRHKITKRGQNVTFRCDPISEHNRLYWYRQTLGQGPEFLTYFQNEAQLEKSRLLSDRFSAERPKGSFSTLEIQRTEQGDSAMYLCASSDSTGNTIYFGEGSWLTVV.

V usage is TRBV6-5 and J usage is TRBJ1-1; no firm D call. CDR1 is MNHEY and CDR2 is SVGAGI in the germline V gene. V was shortened by 9 bases and J by 0 bases, with 11 bases between the two germline ends. The CDR3 runs to 13 residues. CDR3 coding DNA: TGTGCCAGTTTTGGGAGCATGAACACTGAAGCTTTCTTT. Translated: CASFGSMNTEAFF.

This sequence joins TRBV18 and TRBJ2-1; D is unclear. This CDR3 has 15 residues. Trimming removed 8 bases from V and 2 bases from J, with 16 bases in between. Looked up from germline, CDR1 is KGHSH and CDR2 is LQKENI. The CDR3 nucleotides read TGTGCCAGCCACCAAATGCCTGGGACCTACAATGAGCAGTTCTTC. This codes for CASHQMPGTYNEQFF.

V gene TRBV5-1 combines with J gene TRBJ1-1; weak D call: TRBD1 (6 bases). Germline V gene data show CDR1 as SGHRS and CDR2 as YFSETQ. The length of the CDR3 is 14 residues. Trimming removed 2 bases at V and 3 bases at J, with 11 bases between. The CDR3 sequence: CASSFLGADTEAFF. Here the CDR3 DNA reads TGCGCCAGCAGCTTTTTGGGGGCTGACACTGAAGCTTTCTTT.

The chain links TRBV5-1 to TRBJ2-7; 12 bases map to TRBD2. Germline V gene data show CDR1 as SGHRS and CDR2 as YFSETQ. This CDR3 is 18 amino acids long. Unmatched junction bases numbered 11, after V lost 2 bases and J lost 2 bases. This CDR3 reads CASSFRTSGIATTYEQYF. In DNA form, the CDR3 reads TGCGCCAGCAGCTTCCGGACTAGCGGGATAGCAACCACCTACGAGCAGTACTTC.

This clone was seen once. The J gene is TRBJ2-7, the V gene TRBV5-4, with 7 nucleotides matching TRBD1. The CDR3 sequence is 14 residues long. In germline, CDR1 is SGHNT, CDR2 YYREEE (reference sequence). Germline trimming cut 3 bases from V and 6 bases from J; bases unmatched to any gene: 9. The CDR3 reads CASSSDRAAFEQYF. The CDR3 DNA is TGTGCCAGCAGCTCAGACAGGGCTGCTTTCGAGCAGTACTTC. The entire variable domain, with the rest obtained from reference TRBV5-4 and TRBJ2-7, is as follows: ETGVTQSPTHLIKTRGQQVTLRCSSQSGHNTVSWYQQALGQGPQFIFQYYREEENGRGNFPPRFSGLQFPNYSSELNVNALELDDSALYLCASSSDRAAFEQYFGPGTRLTVT.

This rearrangement joins TRBV27 to TRBJ2-7; possibly TRBD1 or TRBD2 for D (5 bases each). The V end was cut by 6 bases, the J end by 2 bases, with 14 bases between. The CDR3 sequence is 14 residues long. CDR1 is MNHEY and CDR2 is SMNVEV in the germline V gene (reference sequence). The DNA for the CDR3 is TGTGCCAGCAGCCCTATGGGGGACCCCTACGAGCAGTACTTC. Protein product: CASSPMGDPYEQYF.

This clone showed up just once. The genes are TRBV4-1 and TRBJ2-7; possibly TRBD2 for D (6 bases). Per the germline V gene, CDR1 is MGHRA and CDR2 is YSYEKL. The CDR3 extends over 14 amino acids. V lost 4 bases, J lost 1 base, and 11 bases lay in between. The DNA of the CDR3 is TGCGCCAGCAGCCTCATAGGAGGGTCCTACGAGCAGTACTTC. Its translation is CASSLIGGSYEQYF.

V and J are TRBV5-1 and TRBJ2-6; 11 nucleotides match TRBD1. Trimming removed 4 bases from V and 0 bases from J; junction bases left unmatched: 3. Per germline, CDR1 SGHRS and CDR2 YFSETQ. The CDR3 contains 17 residues. In DNA, the CDR3 is TGCGCCAGCAGCCCGGGACAGGGGGGCTCTGGGGCCAACGTCCTGACTTTC. It encodes CASSPGQGGSGANVLTF. Together with reference TRBV5-1 and TRBJ2-6, the CDR3 gives the full variable domain: KAGVTQTPRYLIKTRGQQVTLSCSPISGHRSVSWYQQTPGQGLQFLFEYFSETQRNKGNFPGRFSGRQFSNSRSEMNVSTLELGDSALYLCASSPGQGGSGANVLTFGAGSRLTVL.

The chain is built from TRBV7-2 and TRBJ2-7; 12 bases are a match to TRBD2. The CDR3 is 18 amino acids. The germline V gene has CDR1 SGHTA and CDR2 FQGNSA. Unmatched junction bases numbered 18, after V lost 5 bases and J lost 7 bases. CDR3 residues: CASSRLVPRLAGASEQYF. DNA for the CDR3: TGTGCCAGCAGCCGCCTCGTGCCACGACTAGCGGGAGCGAGTGAGCAGTACTTC.

CDR3 sequence reads: CSVGVAGASGYTF. The CDR3 DNA sequence: TGCAGCGTGGGGGTGGCAGGGGCCAGTGGCTACACCTTC. The chain recombines TRBV29-1 with TRBJ1-2, with a tentative D call TRBD1 (6 bases). Germline CDR1 is SQVTM and CDR2 is ANQGSEA. V was trimmed by 6 bases and J by 7 bases, leaving 18 bases between them. CDR3 length: 13 amino acids.

The chain combines TRBV5-1 with TRBJ1-4, with D maybe TRBD1 (6 bases). The CDR3 consists of 15 residues. Germline V CDR1 and CDR2: SGHRS, YFSETQ. V lost 4 bases and J 0 bases, leaving 10 bases between the germline ends. The DNA for the CDR3 is TGCGCCAGCAGCCTGGACAGTGCAACTAATGAAAAACTGTTTTTT. Translating it yields CASSLDSATNEKLFF.

The chain links TRBV28 to TRBJ2-7; 7 bases fit TRBD1. CDR3 length equals 12 residues. Germline loops: CDR1 MDHEN, CDR2 SYDVKM. V was clipped by 11 bases and J by 2 bases; unmatched bases: 6. The CDR3 region is CAVLGGPYEQYF. In DNA, the CDR3 is TGTGCCGTACTAGGGGGCCCCTACGAGCAGTACTTC.

This clone has just a few counts. The rearrangement uses TRBV2 and TRBJ1-2; the D is unclear. Germline loops: CDR1 SNHLY, CDR2 FYNNEI. The ends were cut back, 7 bases at V and 3 bases at J, with 6 bases in the middle. This CDR3 contains 11 residues. The CDR3 is CASNGYYGYTF. The CDR3 region has the DNA TGTGCCAGCAACGGGTACTATGGCTACACCTTC. Full variable domain (outside the CDR3, taken from reference TRBV2 and TRBJ1-2): EPEVTQTPSHQVTQMGQEVILRCVPISNHLYFYWYRQILGQKVEFLVSFYNNEISEKSEIFDDQFSVERPDGSNFTLKIRSTKLEDSAMYFCASNGYYGYTFGSGTRLTVV.

V gene TRBV5-1 combines with J gene TRBJ1-2, with 7 bases fitting TRBD1. Losses at the gene ends were 4 bases for V and 2 bases for J; bases not matched to a gene: 2. Germline CDR1 SGHRS, CDR2 YFSETQ. This CDR3 has 13 residues. CDR3 residues: CASSTTGNYGYTF. CDR3 sequence (DNA): TGCGCCAGCAGCACGACAGGGAACTATGGCTACACCTTC.

CDR3: CASSSTGYGYTF. In DNA, the CDR3 is TGTGCCAGCAGTTCGACAGGGTATGGCTACACCTTC. V usage is TRBV27 and J usage is TRBJ1-2; 7 bases map to TRBD1. Per germline, CDR1 MNHEY and CDR2 SMNVEV (reference sequence). With 4 bases clipped from V and 5 bases from J, the junction kept 1 base outside the gene matches. This CDR3 is built from 12 residues.

The chain uses TRBV28 and TRBJ2-3; no reliable D call. Germline-derived CDR1 and CDR2 are MDHEN and SYDVKM. The CDR3 covers 13 residues. Trimming took off 3 bases at V and 5 bases at J, with 9 bases between the two ends. The CDR3, as DNA: TGTGCCAGCAGTTTCGGTTTATTAGATACGCAGTATTTT. This translates into CASSFGLLDTQYF.

This clone has a single count. The chain couples TRBV5-4 to TRBJ1-1; unclear D gene. V lost 4 bases and J 4 bases, leaving 14 bases between the germline ends. CDR1 and CDR2 from the germline V gene are SGHNT and YYREEE (reference sequence). The CDR3 extends over 14 amino acids. Here the CDR3 DNA reads TGTGCCAGCAGCCGTGACTTAGGGTTCACTGAAGCTTTCTTT. Encoded protein: CASSRDLGFTEAFF.

The CDR3: CASSFRDRGNNEQFF. CDR3 DNA sequence: TGTGCCAGCAGTTTTCGGGACAGGGGAAACAATGAGCAGTTCTTC. V and J are TRBV28 and TRBJ2-1, with 10 bases that match TRBD1. The junction had 4 bases not matched to a gene; V was cut back by 3 bases and J by 5 bases. This CDR3 is 15 amino acids long. Germline CDR1 MDHEN, CDR2 SYDVKM.

This chain connects TRBV2 to TRBJ1-4; TRBD1 is a possible D gene (6 bases). The V gene lost 10 bases and the J gene lost 5 bases, with 11 bases spanning the gap. This CDR3 is built from 12 residues. Germline V gene lookup returns CDR1 SNHLY and CDR2 FYNNEI. The CDR3 loop is CATRDNNEKLFF. The CDR3 nucleotides are TGTGCCACCCGGGACAACAATGAAAAACTGTTTTTT.

This chain joins TRBV9 and TRBJ2-7, with 7 bases matching TRBD1. This CDR3 has 14 residues. Germline-derived CDR1 and CDR2 are SGDLS and YYNGEE. V dropped 3 bases and J dropped 0; count of bases not matched to a gene: 3. The CDR3 nucleotides read TGTGCCAGCAGCGCGGACAGGAACTCCTACGAGCAGTACTTC. Its translation is CASSADRNSYEQYF.

The chain recombines TRBV30 with TRBJ1-6; D is possibly TRBD1 (6 bases). CDR3 size: 15 residues. The V gene lost 2 bases and the J gene lost 7 bases, with 15 bases spanning the gap. The V gene's germline CDR1 is GTSNPN and CDR2 SVGIG (reference sequence). Written as DNA, the CDR3 is TGTGCCTGGAGTATTAGACAGGCGCCCAATTCACCCCTCCACTTT. Translating it yields CAWSIRQAPNSPLHF. Supplemented by reference TRBV30 and TRBJ1-6, the full variable domain reads SQTIHQWPATLVQPVGSPLSLECTVEGTSNPNLYWYRQAAGRGLQLLFYSVGIGQISSEVPQNLSASRPQDRQFILSSKKLLLSDSGFYLCAWSIRQAPNSPLHFGNGTRLTVT.

This clone showed up just once. The chain joins TRBV5-6 to TRBJ1-2; D is unclear. The CDR3 is 11 amino acids. Germline CDR1 reads SGHDT; CDR2 reads YYEEEE. V was cut by 4 bases and J by 5 bases, with 6 bases left in between. The CDR3 protein is CASSLEYGYTF. The CDR3 DNA follows: TGTGCCAGCAGCCTCGAATATGGCTACACCTTC.

The chain uses TRBV6-4 and TRBJ1-1; TRBD1 aligns across 7 bases. CDR1 and CDR2 from the germline V gene are MRHNA and SNTAGT. This CDR3 has 15 residues. Losses at the gene ends were 4 bases for V and 0 bases for J; bases not matched to a gene: 5. In DNA, the CDR3 is TGTGCCAGCAGTGTTCGGGACAGAGTGAACACTGAAGCTTTCTTT. This encodes CASSVRDRVNTEAFF.